One sample yielded the 29 T cell receptor beta chains listed below, sequenced in a study of graft-versus-host responses after intestinal transplantation. Sequenced by immunoSEQ multiplex PCR; TCRdb stores in-frame clones only, minus some. Altogether just over 15,000 clones are present, approximately 89% being singletons, with the ten largest covering roughly 7.2%. The material sequenced was bone marrow, taken 125 days after intestinal transplantation. The receptors stem from a human patient who received an intestinal transplant, so some T cells may come from the graft donor.

This chain connects TRBV7-2 to TRBJ1-2; unclear D gene. V lost 1 base to trimming and J lost 5 bases, with 17 bases between them. The CDR3 length is 16 residues. Germline-derived CDR1 and CDR2 are SGHTA and FQGNSA. Written as DNA, the CDR3 is TGTGCCAGCAGCTTAGATTTTGCGGCAGGCCTGTATGGCTACACCTTC. This encodes CASSLDFAAGLYGYTF.

This rearrangement joins TRBV12-5 to TRBJ1-1, with 7 positions matching TRBD1. The CDR3 covers 17 residues. Germline CDR1 and CDR2: LGHNT and FRNRAP. V lost 1 base, J lost 3 bases, and 11 bases stayed unmatched. In DNA form, the CDR3 reads TGTGCTAGTGGTTTGGGTCCTTCGAGGGGGCAGCACACTGAAGCTTTCTTT. It codes for CASGLGPSRGQHTEAFF.

This chain joins TRBV4-3 and TRBJ2-2; D remains ambiguous. V gave up 5 bases and J gave up 3 bases, with 10 bases separating them. CDR1 is LGHNA and CDR2 is YSLEER in the germline V gene. This CDR3 has 14 residues. CDR3 in DNA: TGCGCCAGCAGCTACGACCGGTACACCGGGGAGCTGTTTTTT. Amino acid sequence: CASSYDRYTGELFF.

This sequence joins TRBV28 and TRBJ2-3, with D perhaps TRBD1 or TRBD2 (6 bases each). The germline CDR1 and CDR2 sequences are MDHEN and SYDVKM. The V and J ends lost 6 bases and 1 base respectively, with 20 bases between them. CDR3 length: 17 amino acids. The chain's CDR3 is CASSQDWGALGTDTQYF. CDR3 DNA sequence: TGTGCCAGCAGCCAGGATTGGGGGGCGCTTGGCACAGATACGCAGTATTTT.

V is TRBV25-1 and J is TRBJ1-1; D is uncertain. CDR1 is MGHDK and CDR2 is SYGVNS in the germline V gene. V lost 2 bases and J 0 bases, leaving 7 bases between the germline ends. The CDR3 spans 14 residues. CDR3 region: CASSEGPVNTEAFF. Here the CDR3 DNA reads TGTGCCAGCAGTGAAGGTCCGGTGAACACTGAAGCTTTCTTT.

The chain carries TRBV9 and TRBJ2-1, with 11 bases fitting TRBD2. Losses at the gene ends were 3 bases for V and 4 bases for J; bases not matched to a gene: 0. CDR1 SGDLS and CDR2 YYNGEE come from the germline V gene. This CDR3 comprises 14 residues. The CDR3 DNA reads as TGTGCCAGCAGCGCTAGCGGGAGGTACAATGAGCAGTTCTTC. The encoded protein is CASSASGRYNEQFF.

The V gene is TRBV6-6, the J gene TRBJ1-2; D ambiguous. CDR3 length: 13 residues. Germline V lookup: CDR1 MNHNY, CDR2 SVGAGI (reference sequence). V was clipped by 0 bases and J by 4 bases, with 6 bases between them. In nucleotides, the CDR3 is TGTGCCAGCAGTTACTCGCCGGTCTATGGCTACACCTTC. Protein product: CASSYSPVYGYTF.

The chain links TRBV18 to TRBJ2-7, with TRBD2 identical over 9 bases. Germline loops: CDR1 KGHSH, CDR2 LQKENI. The CDR3 length is 19 residues. V gave up 4 bases and J gave up 3 bases; unmatched junction bases: 19. The CDR3 loop reads CASSQPGLANPSYYYEQYF. CDR3 nucleotides: TGTGCCAGCTCACAACCGGGACTAGCCAACCCTTCCTACTACTACGAGCAGTACTTC.

The chain carries TRBV7-3 and TRBJ2-7; 7 positions match TRBD2. The V gene's germline CDR1 is SGHTA and CDR2 FQGTGA. Trimming cost V 3 bases and J 0 bases; bases outside gene matches: 8. CDR3 size: 16 residues. CDR3 loop: CASSLYPASGSYEQYF. The CDR3 DNA is TGTGCCAGCAGCTTGTACCCGGCTAGCGGCTCCTACGAGCAGTACTTC.

This clone was seen a single time. The chain carries TRBV2 and TRBJ1-6, with D hard to call. This CDR3 has 15 amino acids. Germline CDR1 and CDR2: SNHLY and FYNNEI. Trimming took 2 bases from V and 5 from J, leaving 10 bases between them. CDR3 nucleotide sequence: TGTGCCAGCAGTGAAAATCTACAGAATAATTCACCCCTCCACTTT. Encoded protein: CASSENLQNNSPLHF.

V gene TRBV7-2 combines with J gene TRBJ1-2; 8 nucleotides match TRBD1. The V segment lost 8 bases and the J segment 4 bases; nucleotides outside the gene matches: 6. This CDR3 comprises 13 residues. CDR1 is SGHTA, CDR2 FQGNSA, per germline. In DNA, the CDR3 is TGTGCCAGCGCCAGGGACAGGCTCTATGGCTACACCTTC. It is translated as CASARDRLYGYTF.

CDR3 protein: CASSPYYYEQYF. The CDR3 DNA reads TGTGCCAGCAGCCCATACTACTACGAGCAGTACTTC. The chain is built from TRBV7-8 and TRBJ2-7; D gene ambiguous. Trimming left V 5 bases short and J 3 bases short, with 8 bases between. Germline V CDR1 and CDR2: SGHVS, FQNEAQ. This CDR3 region has 12 residues.

The chain recombines TRBV6-1 with TRBJ2-1; D is perhaps TRBD2 (6 bases). V lost 1 base and J 10 bases, leaving 14 bases between the germline ends. CDR3 length: 14 residues. CDR1 MNHNS and CDR2 SASEGT come from the germline V gene. The CDR3: CASSEGGGLREQFF. CDR3 DNA: TGTGCCAGCAGTGAAGGTGGAGGGCTTAGGGAGCAGTTCTTC.

The chain couples TRBV10-3 to TRBJ2-3, with TRBD1 as a possible D gene (6 bases). Between the trimmed V and J ends, which lost 2 bases and 6 bases, there was a span of 9 bases. CDR3 size: 13 residues. From germline, CDR1 is ENHRY and CDR2 SYGVKD. CDR3 nucleotide sequence: TGTGCCATCAGTGAGGACAGGTTCGATACGCAGTATTTT. It yields the protein CAISEDRFDTQYF.

The chain recombines TRBV5-4 with TRBJ2-7; no clear D. Germline V gene data show CDR1 as SGHNT and CDR2 as YYREEE (reference sequence). Trimming left V 0 bases short and J 5 bases short, with 9 bases between. The CDR3 runs to 13 residues. CDR3 sequence reads: CASSLGPRNEQYF. CDR3 DNA sequence: TGTGCCAGCAGCTTGGGCCCGAGAAACGAGCAGTACTTC.

The chain carries TRBV21-1 and TRBJ2-7; the D call of TRBD2 is as the table states it, not checked on the DNA. TRBV21-1 has pseudogene status. CDR3 length: 21 residues. CDR3: CASSKLNEGREGPMGSYEQYF. CDR3 DNA: TGTGCCAGCAGCAAATTGAACGAGGGGCGGGAGGGCCCAATGGGATCCTACGAGCAGTACTTC.

This clone occurred once. The chain recombines TRBV30 with TRBJ1-2; D not certain. The V gene lost 1 base and the J gene lost 2 bases, with 17 bases spanning the gap. The CDR3 covers 16 residues. The germline V gene has CDR1 GTSNPN and CDR2 SVGIG (reference sequence). CDR3 DNA: TGTGCCTGGAGTGCCCGGGATCCAATTACAAACTATGGCTACACCTTC. Its translation is CAWSARDPITNYGYTF.

CDR3 in amino acids: CASSWGQASNTEAFF. Here the CDR3 DNA reads TGCGCCAGCAGCTGGGGACAGGCGTCGAACACTGAAGCTTTCTTT. J is TRBJ1-1 and V is TRBV5-1; 8 nucleotides match TRBD1. Trimming at V came to 3 bases and at J to 1 base, leaving 5 bases not matched to a gene. Germline CDR1 reads SGHRS; CDR2 reads YFSETQ. The length of the CDR3 is 15 residues.

This clone was observed once. V is TRBV6-6 and J is TRBJ1-1; the D is unclear. Per the germline V gene, CDR1 is MNHNY and CDR2 is SVGAGI (reference sequence). This CDR3 has 15 residues. Between the trimmed V and J ends, which lost 4 bases and 6 bases, there was a span of 18 bases. CDR3 region: CASSSTNTGRAEAFF. CDR3 bases: TGTGCCAGCAGTTCCACCAATACCGGACGGGCTGAAGCTTTCTTT.

The genes are TRBV6-1 and TRBJ2-3; the D gene could be TRBD1 or TRBD2 (5 bases each). V shed 3 bases and J shed 2 bases, with 15 bases lying between them. The CDR3 sequence is 16 residues long. CDR1 MNHNS and CDR2 SASEGT come from the germline V gene. The DNA for the CDR3 is TGTGCCAGCAGTGACACCCGGGACCGATACACAGATACGCAGTATTTT. As protein: CASSDTRDRYTDTQYF.

The V call is TRBV28, the J call TRBJ2-5; no clear D. CDR1 is MDHEN and CDR2 is SYDVKM in the germline V gene. V was shortened by 4 bases and J by 5 bases, with 11 bases between the two germline ends. The CDR3 consists of 13 residues. The CDR3 nucleotides read TGTGCCAGCAGTTCCCGGTGGTTGGAGACCCAGTACTTC. Translating gives CASSSRWLETQYF.

V and J are TRBV9 and TRBJ2-1; 8 bases align to TRBD2. The CDR3 covers 16 residues. V shed 3 bases and J 7 bases; nucleotides not matched to a gene: 12. Looked up from germline, CDR1 is SGDLS and CDR2 is YYNGEE. The CDR3 loop is CASSALTSGPANEQFF. CDR3 coding DNA: TGTGCCAGCAGCGCGTTAACTAGCGGACCAGCTAATGAGCAGTTCTTC. The full variable domain, in which reference TRBV9 and TRBJ2-1 provide the parts outside the CDR3, is DSGVTQTPKHLITATGQRVTLRCSPRSGDLSVYWYQQSLDQGLQFLIQYYNGEERAKGNILERFSAQQFPDLHSELNLSSLELGDSALYFCASSALTSGPANEQFFGPGTRLTVL.

The chain is built from TRBV19 and TRBJ2-1, with TRBD2 identical over 8 bases. The CDR3 has 15 residues. Trimming at V came to 4 bases and at J to 0 bases, leaving 2 bases not matched to a gene. CDR1 is LNHDA, CDR2 SQIVND, per germline (reference sequence). CDR3 sequence reads: CASSSGRSSYNEQFF. CDR3 nucleotides: TGTGCCAGTAGTAGCGGGAGGAGCTCCTACAATGAGCAGTTCTTC.

V and J are TRBV5-4 and TRBJ2-5; tentative D call: TRBD2 (6 bases). Germline V lookup: CDR1 SGHNT, CDR2 YYREEE (reference sequence). The CDR3 runs 14 residues. V was trimmed by 7 bases and J by 0 bases, leaving 13 bases between them. The CDR3 spells CASELGGNQETQYF. Here the CDR3 DNA reads TGTGCCAGCGAGCTTGGGGGGAACCAAGAGACCCAGTACTTC.

This chain joins TRBV10-3 and TRBJ2-4; D perhaps matches TRBD1 (6 bases). The CDR3 extends over 12 amino acids. Per the germline V gene, CDR1 is ENHRY and CDR2 is SYGVKD. V was pared by 10 bases and J by 5 bases, with 12 bases between. CDR3 DNA sequence: TGTGCCACCGACGAGGGGGAAAACATTCAGTACTTC. Its protein product is CATDEGENIQYF.

The rearrangement joins TRBV4-1 to TRBJ2-1, with D tentatively TRBD2 (6 bases). The V end was cut by 3 bases, the J end by 6 bases, with 18 bases between. This CDR3 contains 16 residues. The germline V gene has CDR1 MGHRA and CDR2 YSYEKL. The CDR3 region has the DNA TGCGCCAGCAGCCACCTCAGGGAGGACTGCCCCAATGAGCAGTTCTTC. It translates to CASSHLREDCPNEQFF.

The chain carries TRBV10-1 and TRBJ2-3; D tentatively fits TRBD1 or TRBD2 (7 bases each). CDR3 size: 18 residues. Germline CDR1 WNHNN, CDR2 SYGVQD (reference sequence). Trimming took off 4 bases at V and 4 bases at J, with 24 bases between the two ends. CDR3 sequence (DNA): TGCGCCAGCAGTGTCCCACCTACAGGGGAGCGGGGCGCAGATACGCAGTATTTT. This codes for CASSVPPTGERGADTQYF.

V gene TRBV4-1 combines with J gene TRBJ2-4, with 10 bases identical to TRBD2. The CDR3 contains 18 residues. The V gene end was trimmed by 1 base and the J gene end by 0 bases; junction bases not matched to a gene: 6. The V gene's germline CDR1 is MGHRA and CDR2 YSYEKL. The CDR3 reads CASSQGIAGGLAKNIQYF. As DNA, the CDR3 is TGCGCCAGCAGCCAAGGGATAGCGGGAGGTCTAGCCAAAAACATTCAGTACTTC.

V and J are TRBV27 and TRBJ2-2; D is ambiguous. The CDR3 has 13 residues. The V end was cut by 6 bases, the J end by 5 bases, with 10 bases between. Germline assignment: CDR1 MNHEY and CDR2 SMNVEV (reference sequence). The CDR3 protein is CASSLQTTGELFF. The CDR3, as DNA: TGTGCCAGCAGCCTCCAGACAACCGGGGAGCTGTTTTTT.